A selection of T cell receptor beta chains follows, all from one sample in a study of blood T cell repertoires in COVID-19. Clones were sequenced by immunoSEQ multiplex PCR, and TCRdb holds only the in-frame ones, with some missing. The top ten hold more than 20% of the sample, which has roughly 30,000 clones, roughly 78% seen once. The sequenced sample was peripheral blood. These receptors were taken from a boy younger than 10 with active or convalescent COVID-19. Each CDR3 is given with its conserved first and last residue. A D gene is named only where the DNA matches it firmly. A row's size may be missing; if present it is once, few, many or a size class.

clone size: -
D gene: -
J gene: TRBJ1-1
V gene: TRBV2
CDR3 DNA: TGTGCCAGCGTTTGGGGAGGGTGGGACACTGAAGCTTTCTTT
CDR3 protein: CASVWGGWDTEAFF

clone size: -
D gene: -
J gene: TRBJ2-7
V gene: TRBV7-2
CDR3 DNA: TGTGCCAGCAGGAGGGACTTGAACTACGAGCAGTACTTC
CDR3 protein: CASRRDLNYEQYF

clone size: -
D gene: -
J gene: TRBJ2-3
V gene: TRBV18
CDR3 DNA: TGTGCCAGCTCACCGCCCCCCTTAGGCACAGGGCGGGATACGCAGTATTTT
CDR3 protein: CASSPPPLGTGRDTQYF

clone size: -
D gene: TRBD1
J gene: TRBJ1-5
V gene: TRBV2
CDR3 DNA: TGTGCCAGCAGGGCAGGGGGCCTTGGCAATCAGCCCCAGCATTTT
CDR3 protein: CASRAGGLGNQPQHF

clone size: -
D gene: TRBD2
J gene: TRBJ2-1
V gene: TRBV9
CDR3 DNA: TGTGCCAGCAGCGAAAATGCCAAAGCGGGAGGGCCCCACAATGAGCAGTTCTTC
CDR3 protein: CASSENAKAGGPHNEQFF

clone size: -
D gene: TRBD1
J gene: TRBJ2-3
V gene: TRBV5-1
CDR3 DNA: TGCGCCAGCAGCTCGGGACAGGGGTACACAGATACGCAGTATTTT
CDR3 protein: CASSSGQGYTDTQYF

clone size: once
D gene: -
J gene: TRBJ2-7
V gene: TRBV28
CDR3 DNA: TGTGCCAGCAGTTTAGGGGGGTCAACCTACGAGCAGTACTTC
CDR3 protein: CASSLGGSTYEQYF

clone size: few
D gene: TRBD2
J gene: TRBJ2-3
V gene: TRBV6-4
CDR3 DNA: TGTGCCAGCAGTGAGGGATCAGCGGGGGGTGATACGCAGTATTTT
CDR3 protein: CASSEGSAGGDTQYF

clone size: once
D gene: -
J gene: TRBJ2-5
V gene: TRBV3-1/TRBV3-2
CDR3 DNA: TGTGCCAGCAGCCAAAGGCGGGGCCTACGGGAGACCCAGTACTTC
CDR3 protein: CASSQRRGLRETQYF

clone size: -
D gene: TRBD2
J gene: TRBJ2-3
V gene: TRBV19
CDR3 DNA: TGTGCCAGTAGTATAGGGACTAGTCCAGATACGCAGTATTTT
CDR3 protein: CASSIGTSPDTQYF

clone size: -
D gene: TRBD1
J gene: TRBJ1-1
V gene: TRBV7-9
CDR3 DNA: TGTGCCAGCAGCCTGGACAGGGGATACGGCACTGAAGCTTTCTTT
CDR3 protein: CASSLDRGYGTEAFF

clone size: -
D gene: TRBD1
J gene: TRBJ1-3
V gene: TRBV5-4
CDR3 DNA: TGTGCCAGCAGCATTGGGGGACAGGGGGCCCGGAGGAATTTT
CDR3 protein: CASSIGGQGARRNF

clone size: -
D gene: TRBD1
J gene: TRBJ1-2
V gene: TRBV18
CDR3 DNA: TGTGCCAGCTCACCGCCAACTACACCTCTGGGACAGCTCAATACAGGCTACACCTTC
CDR3 protein: CASSPPTTPLGQLNTGYTF

clone size: -
D gene: -
J gene: TRBJ2-5
V gene: TRBV20-1
CDR3 DNA: TGCAGTGCCTTAGGTGGGCAGACCCAGTACTTC
CDR3 protein: CSALGGQTQYF

clone size: -
D gene: TRBD1
J gene: TRBJ1-3
V gene: TRBV30
CDR3 DNA: TGTGCCTGGAGTTTCGACAGGGGGGGAAACACCATATATTTT
CDR3 protein: CAWSFDRGGNTIYF

clone size: -
D gene: -
J gene: TRBJ1-2
V gene: TRBV30
CDR3 DNA: TGTGCCTGGAGTGTTACGGGAGACGGCTACACCTTC
CDR3 protein: CAWSVTGDGYTF